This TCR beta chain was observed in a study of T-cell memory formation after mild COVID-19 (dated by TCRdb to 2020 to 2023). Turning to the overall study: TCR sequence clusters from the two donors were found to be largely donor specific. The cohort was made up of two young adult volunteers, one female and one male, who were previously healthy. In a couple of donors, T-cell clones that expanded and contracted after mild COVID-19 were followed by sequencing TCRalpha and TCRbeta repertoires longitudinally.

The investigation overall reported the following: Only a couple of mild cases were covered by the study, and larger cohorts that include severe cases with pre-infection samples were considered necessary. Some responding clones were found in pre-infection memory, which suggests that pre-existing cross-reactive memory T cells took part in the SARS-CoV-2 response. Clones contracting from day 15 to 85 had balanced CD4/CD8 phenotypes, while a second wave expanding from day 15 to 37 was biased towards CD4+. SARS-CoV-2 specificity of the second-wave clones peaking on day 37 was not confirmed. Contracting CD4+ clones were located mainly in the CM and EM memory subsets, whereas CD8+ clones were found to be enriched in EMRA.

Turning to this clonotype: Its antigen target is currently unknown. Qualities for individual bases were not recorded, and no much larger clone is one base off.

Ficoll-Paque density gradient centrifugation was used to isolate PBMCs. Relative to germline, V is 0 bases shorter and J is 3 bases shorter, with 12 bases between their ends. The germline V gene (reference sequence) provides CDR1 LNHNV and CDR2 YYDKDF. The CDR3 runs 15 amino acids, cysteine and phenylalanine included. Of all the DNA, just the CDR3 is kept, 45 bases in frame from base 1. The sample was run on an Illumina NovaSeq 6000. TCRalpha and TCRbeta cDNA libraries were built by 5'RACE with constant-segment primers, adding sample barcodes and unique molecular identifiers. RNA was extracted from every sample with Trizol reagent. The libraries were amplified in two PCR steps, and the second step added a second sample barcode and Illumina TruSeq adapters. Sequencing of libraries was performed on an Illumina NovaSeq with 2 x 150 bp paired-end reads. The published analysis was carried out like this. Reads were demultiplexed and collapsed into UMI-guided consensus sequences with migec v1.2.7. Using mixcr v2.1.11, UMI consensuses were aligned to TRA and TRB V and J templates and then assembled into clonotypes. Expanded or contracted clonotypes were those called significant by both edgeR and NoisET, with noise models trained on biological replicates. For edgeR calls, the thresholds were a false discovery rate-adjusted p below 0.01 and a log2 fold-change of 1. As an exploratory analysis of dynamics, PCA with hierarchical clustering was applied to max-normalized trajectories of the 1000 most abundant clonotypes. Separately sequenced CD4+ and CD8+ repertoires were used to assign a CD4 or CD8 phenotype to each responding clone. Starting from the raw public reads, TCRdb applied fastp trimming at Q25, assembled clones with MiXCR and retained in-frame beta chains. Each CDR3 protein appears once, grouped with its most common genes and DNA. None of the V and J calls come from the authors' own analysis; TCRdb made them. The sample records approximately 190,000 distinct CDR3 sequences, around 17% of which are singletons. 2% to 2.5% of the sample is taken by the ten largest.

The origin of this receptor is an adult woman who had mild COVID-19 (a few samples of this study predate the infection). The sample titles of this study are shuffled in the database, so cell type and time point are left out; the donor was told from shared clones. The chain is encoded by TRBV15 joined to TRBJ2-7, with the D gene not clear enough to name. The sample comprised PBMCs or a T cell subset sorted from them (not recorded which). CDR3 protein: CATSRDRFTVYEQYF. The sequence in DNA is TGTGCCACCAGCAGAGATAGGTTTACAGTCTACGAGCAGTACTTC.